The 9 T cell receptor beta chains below all came from one sample that was sequenced in a study of blood T cell repertoires in COVID-19. Sequencing used immunoSEQ multiplex PCR; TCRdb keeps in-frame clones, though not all of them. The table records some 22,000 clones, under 95% of them present only once. Sequenced input: peripheral blood. These receptors were obtained from a woman between 45 and 65 years old with active COVID-19.

The rearrangement links TRBV6-1 to TRBJ2-3; 11 nucleotides align to TRBD2. The CDR3 is 18 residues long. The V segment lost 2 bases and the J segment 0 bases; nucleotides outside the gene matches: 7. In germline, CDR1 is MNHNS, CDR2 SASEGT. Here the CDR3 DNA reads TGTGCCAGCAGTGAACAGGCTAGCGGGGGGCCAAGCACAGATACGCAGTATTTT. The encoded protein is CASSEQASGGPSTDTQYF.

The rearrangement uses TRBV10-3 and TRBJ2-6, with D possibly matching TRBD1 (5 bases). Trimming removed 0 bases at V and 2 bases at J, with 11 bases between. CDR1 is ENHRY and CDR2 is SYGVKD in the germline V gene. The CDR3 consists of 17 residues. The CDR3 sequence is CAISESTDSPGANVLTF. The CDR3 bases are TGTGCCATCAGTGAGTCTACAGACAGCCCTGGGGCCAACGTCCTGACTTTC.

V and J are TRBV20-1 and TRBJ1-5; TRBD1 might be the D (5 bases). This CDR3 is built from 14 residues. The germline gives CDR1 DFQATT, CDR2 SNEGSKA (reference sequence). Trimming removed 3 bases from V and 3 bases from J, with 12 bases in between. CDR3 sequence reads: CSASQQVHNQPQHF. The CDR3 nucleotides read TGCAGTGCTAGTCAACAGGTTCACAATCAGCCCCAGCATTTT.

V is TRBV2 and J is TRBJ2-1; TRBD1 might be the D (6 bases). Looked up from germline, CDR1 is SNHLY and CDR2 is FYNNEI. V lost 6 bases to trimming and J lost 4 bases, with 7 bases between them. CDR3 length: 12 residues. The CDR3 sequence: CASRDSYNEQFF. Here the CDR3 DNA reads TGTGCCAGCAGGGACAGTTACAATGAGCAGTTCTTC.

The V call is TRBV6-5, the J call TRBJ1-6, with D tentatively TRBD1 (5 bases). This CDR3 contains 15 residues. The germline CDR1 and CDR2 sequences are MNHEY and SVGAGI. Trimming left V 5 bases short and J 5 bases short, with 13 bases between. CDR3 protein: CASSLDSDNNSPLHF. The CDR3 bases are TGTGCCAGCAGTCTCGACAGCGACAATAATTCACCCCTCCACTTT.

The chain joins TRBV3-1 (or the pseudogene TRBV3-2) to TRBJ2-3, with 7 bases lining up with TRBD2. J lost 0 bases, V lost 1 base, and 1 base had no gene match. The germline gives CDR1 LGHDT, CDR2 YNNKEL (reference sequence). This CDR3 is built from 15 residues. DNA of the CDR3: TGTGCCAGCAGCCAAGTGGGGGGGAGCACAGATACGCAGTATTTT. Translation: CASSQVGGSTDTQYF.

This clone was observed a single time. The V gene is TRBV7-9, the J gene TRBJ2-5; D is uncertain. Trimming removed 3 bases at V and 0 bases at J, with 8 bases between. The CDR3 runs to 14 residues. Germline V gene data show CDR1 as SEHNR and CDR2 as FQNEAQ (reference sequence). The CDR3 sequence: CASSLSRDQETQYF. CDR3 nucleotides: TGTGCCAGCAGCTTGTCTAGAGACCAAGAGACCCAGTACTTC.

The chain has TRBV2 and TRBJ2-2, with 10 bases that match TRBD2. V dropped 4 bases and J dropped 6; count of bases not matched to a gene: 2. The length of the CDR3 is 14 residues. CDR1 SNHLY and CDR2 FYNNEI come from the germline V gene. This CDR3 is CASSASGSAGELFF. The CDR3 coding sequence is TGTGCCAGCAGTGCTAGCGGGAGCGCCGGGGAGCTGTTTTTT.

The chain joins TRBV19 to TRBJ1-3; D unclear. The CDR3 extends over 16 amino acids. Germline V gene data show CDR1 as LNHDA and CDR2 as SQIVND (reference sequence). V lost 6 bases and J lost 0, with 15 bases in between. The CDR3 loop reads CASRKGLPGSGNTIYF. The CDR3, as DNA: TGTGCCAGTAGGAAAGGCCTGCCGGGCTCTGGAAACACCATATATTTT.